The 19 T cell receptor beta chains below all came from one sample that was sequenced in a study of shared clonotypes between healthy human individuals. The assay was immunoSEQ multiplex PCR, and TCRdb's table has in-frame clones only and misses some. The table includes fewer than 3 million clones, 92% detected once. Sequencing was performed on naive CD4+ T cells from PBMCs. Specified subset: CD45RA+ positively selected. These receptors were collected from a man aged 18 to 29 in good health. Some clones in this sample may be carry-over from other donors' samples.

This rearrangement joins TRBV19 to TRBJ2-1; maybe TRBD1 (5 bases). Trimming took 3 bases from V and 14 from J, leaving 14 bases between them. This CDR3 has 12 amino acids. Germline V gene data show CDR1 as LNHDA and CDR2 as SQIVND (reference sequence). The CDR3 coding sequence is TGTGCCAGTAGTATGGTAGGGGTAGGGGAGTTCTTC. Protein: CASSMVGVGEFF.

The rearrangement links TRBV7-6 to TRBJ2-1; D call uncertain. The length of the CDR3 is 15 residues. Trimming cost V 0 bases and J 4 bases, with 10 bases left between them. Germline values: CDR1 SGHVS, CDR2 FNYEAQ. This CDR3 reads CASSLAYSPYNEQFF. In DNA, the CDR3 is TGTGCCAGCAGCTTAGCTTACAGCCCATACAATGAGCAGTTCTTC.

J is TRBJ1-4 and V is TRBV19; D might be TRBD1 (5 bases). This CDR3 region has 16 residues. V lost 5 bases and J lost 7, with 20 bases in between. CDR1 is LNHDA and CDR2 is SQIVND in the germline V gene (reference sequence). The CDR3 loop is CASSPPGHSQGEKLFF. CDR3 nucleotide sequence: TGTGCCAGTAGTCCACCGGGCCACTCTCAGGGTGAAAAACTGTTTTTT.

This clone was detected once. V usage is TRBV6-5 and J usage is TRBJ1-5; D remains ambiguous. V was cut by 4 bases and J by 0 bases, with 10 bases left in between. The length of the CDR3 is 15 residues. The germline gives CDR1 MNHEY, CDR2 SVGAGI. DNA of the CDR3: TGTGCCAGCAGTTTCTTGGCGTCTAGCAATCAGCCCCAGCATTTT. The encoded protein is CASSFLASSNQPQHF.

The chain carries TRBV7-3 and TRBJ2-7, with D perhaps being TRBD1 or TRBD2 (6 bases each). CDR3 length: 13 residues. Germline values: CDR1 SGHTA, CDR2 FQGTGA. V lost 3 bases and J 6 bases, leaving 12 bases between the germline ends. CDR3 DNA sequence: TGTGCCAGCAGCTTCTCCGGGGGCGTCGAGCAGTACTTC. It codes for CASSFSGGVEQYF.

The chain employs TRBV6-1 and TRBJ2-7; D may match TRBD1 or TRBD2 (6 bases each). CDR3 length: 15 amino acids. The ends were cut back, 8 bases at V and 3 bases at J, with 20 bases in the middle. In germline, CDR1 is MNHNS, CDR2 SASEGT. This chain's CDR3 is CASRGRTSAFYEQYF. In DNA, the CDR3 is TGTGCCAGCCGGGGGCGGACATCTGCTTTCTACGAGCAGTACTTC.

V and J are TRBV21-1 and TRBJ2-1; TRBD2, the table's D call, was not compared with the DNA. TRBV21-1 constitutes a pseudogene. The CDR3 is 16 amino acids. Here the CDR3 reads CASSSSGTASYNEQFF. For the CDR3, the DNA is TGTGCCAGCAGCAGCTCCGGGACTGCTTCCTACAATGAGCAGTTCTTC.

The V gene is TRBV5-5, the J gene TRBJ1-5, with D unresolved. The CDR3 runs 15 residues. V was cut by 2 bases and J by 5 bases, with 14 bases left in between. Germline lookup yields CDR1 SGHKS and CDR2 YYEKEE (reference sequence). The DNA of the CDR3 is TGTGCCAGCAGCTTAGGCGGGGTTGGGTATCAGCCCCAGCATTTT. Translated, it gives CASSLGGVGYQPQHF.

This chain uses TRBV21-1 with TRBJ1-1. TRBV21-1 is flagged as a pseudogene. This CDR3 contains 13 residues. For the CDR3, the DNA is TGTGCCAGCAGCAGAAACATGGGCACTGAAGCTTTCTTT. Its protein product is CASSRNMGTEAFF.

The V call is TRBV7-9, the J call TRBJ2-7; D remains ambiguous. This CDR3 is 14 amino acids long. The germline V gene has CDR1 SEHNR and CDR2 FQNEAQ (reference sequence). V was cut by 1 base and J by 0 bases, with 7 bases left in between. CDR3 DNA sequence: TGTGCCAGCAGCTTAGAGGCGGACTCCTACGAGCAGTACTTC. Translating it yields CASSLEADSYEQYF.

Worth noting for this clone: Different DNA sequences within this sample yield the same CDR3. The CDR3 loop reads CASSYSRGNQPQHF. The CDR3 bases are TGTGCCAGCAGTTACTCGAGGGGAAATCAGCCCCAGCATTTT. The chain joins TRBV6-5 to TRBJ1-5; a possible D gene is TRBD1 (5 bases). Germline CDR1 reads MNHEY; CDR2 reads SVGAGI. CDR3 length equals 14 residues. V lost 0 bases and J lost 4, with 7 bases in between.

The chain joins TRBV2 to TRBJ2-5, with a tentative D call TRBD1 (5 bases). V lost 2 bases, J lost 1 base, and 11 bases lay in between. The CDR3 runs 15 residues. Germline-derived CDR1 and CDR2 are SNHLY and FYNNEI. This CDR3 reads CASSEHGAVQETQYF. The CDR3 region has the DNA TGTGCCAGCAGTGAACATGGGGCAGTCCAAGAGACCCAGTACTTC.

The chain employs TRBV10-2 and TRBJ2-7, with D perhaps matching TRBD1 or TRBD2 (5 bases each). The CDR3 is 14 residues long. CDR1 and CDR2 (germline): WSHSY, SAAADI. The V end lost 1 base, the J end lost 5 bases, and 12 bases lay between the germline ends. The CDR3 nucleotides are TGCGCCAGCAGTGAGTTAAGAGGGGTCCACGAGCAGTACTTC. Its protein is CASSELRGVHEQYF.

J is TRBJ2-7 and V is TRBV28, with D perhaps matching TRBD1 (6 bases). The germline V gene has CDR1 MDHEN and CDR2 SYDVKM. The CDR3 contains 15 residues. Trimming cost V 3 bases and J 2 bases, with 14 bases left between them. In nucleotides, the CDR3 is TGTGCCAGCAGTTTCCTCGGGACACTAGCCTACGAGCAGTACTTC. Translated: CASSFLGTLAYEQYF.

CDR3 coding DNA: TGTGCCAGCAGTTTATCTCCCAGGGGGAACACTGAAGCTTTCTTT. Protein sequence: CASSLSPRGNTEAFF. The chain links TRBV27 to TRBJ1-1, with D perhaps matching TRBD1 (6 bases). Trimming removed 0 bases at V and 1 base at J, with 9 bases between. The germline V gene encodes CDR1 MNHEY and CDR2 SMNVEV (reference sequence). The CDR3 sequence is 15 residues long.

The genes are TRBV25-1 and TRBJ2-1; no reliable D call. V was shortened by 4 bases and J by 3 bases, with 7 bases between the two germline ends. The germline V gene encodes CDR1 MGHDK and CDR2 SYGVNS. The CDR3 is 13 residues long. The CDR3 DNA reads as TGTGCCAGCAGTGTGGTCCACTACAATGAGCAGTTCTTC. It is translated as CASSVVHYNEQFF.

J is TRBJ2-5 and V is TRBV5-1; 12 bases are a match to TRBD2. The CDR3 contains 17 residues. Germline V gives CDR1 SGHRS, CDR2 YFSETQ. V lost 4 bases and J lost 5; bases outside the gene matches: 12. CDR3 DNA sequence: TGCGCCAGCAGCCGGATCAGACTAGCGGGAGATGGGGAGACCCAGTACTTC. Its translation: CASSRIRLAGDGETQYF.

This chain connects TRBV7-9 to TRBJ1-4; D possibly corresponds to TRBD1 (6 bases). This CDR3 contains 14 residues. Trimming left V 6 bases short and J 7 bases short, with 15 bases between. The germline gives CDR1 SEHNR, CDR2 FQNEAQ (reference sequence). The CDR3 sequence: CASRGPGGGEKLFF. The CDR3 DNA sequence: TGTGCCAGCAGAGGCCCTGGGGGCGGTGAAAAACTGTTTTTT.

The V and J genes are TRBV28 and TRBJ1-1; D not resolved. CDR1 MDHEN and CDR2 SYDVKM come from the germline V gene. The CDR3 has 15 residues. The CDR3 here is CAIDGSDRADTEAFF. In DNA, the CDR3 is TGTGCGATAGATGGGAGTGATAGGGCGGACACTGAAGCTTTCTTT.